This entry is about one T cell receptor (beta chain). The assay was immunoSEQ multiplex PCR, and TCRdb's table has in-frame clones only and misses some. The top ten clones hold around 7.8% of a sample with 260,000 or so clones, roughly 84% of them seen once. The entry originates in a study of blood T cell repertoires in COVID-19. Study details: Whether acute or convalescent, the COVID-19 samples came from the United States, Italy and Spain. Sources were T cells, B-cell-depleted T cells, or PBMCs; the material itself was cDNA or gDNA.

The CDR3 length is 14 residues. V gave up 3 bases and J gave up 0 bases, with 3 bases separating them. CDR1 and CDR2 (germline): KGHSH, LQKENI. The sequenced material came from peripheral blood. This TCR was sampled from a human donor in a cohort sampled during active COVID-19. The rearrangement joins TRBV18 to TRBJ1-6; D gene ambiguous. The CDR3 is CASSPSSYNSPLHF. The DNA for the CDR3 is TGTGCCAGCTCACCGAGCTCCTATAATTCACCCCTCCACTTT.